This TCR beta chain emerged from a study of cytomegalovirus exposure and HLA in healthy donors. Study findings and constraints: A later examination showed that TCR association rates differed by HLA locus, with DRB1 most and HLA-C fewest.

Comments on this clone: The antigen is not known.

Trimming removed 2 bases from V and 7 bases from J, with 9 bases in between. The CDR3 runs to 13 residues. The germline V gene encodes CDR1 MNHNS and CDR2 SASEGT. Amplification used 60 Vbeta primers and 13 Jbeta primers. Assay used: immunoSEQ multiplex PCR; TCRdb lists only in-frame clones, some missing. The sample carries around 130,000 clones, less than 75% recorded once. The sequence derives from a woman aged 35 to 49 in good health and CMV-seropositive. Source material: PBMCs. The genes are TRBV6-1 and TRBJ1-5; the D is unclear. As DNA, the CDR3 is TGTGCCAGCAGTGAACAGGTTGGGCAGCCCCAGCATTTT. Residues: CASSEQVGQPQHF.